This TCR beta chain stems from a study of blood T cell repertoires in COVID-19. Study context: PBMCs, B-cell-depleted T cells, or T cells provided the cDNA or gDNA that made up the material.

Profiling relied on immunoSEQ multiplex PCR, and the TCRdb table lists in-frame clones only, not all of them. Here the sample spans just under 150,000 clones, roughly 85% being singletons. The CDR3 length is 15 residues. From germline, CDR1 is SGDLS and CDR2 YYNGEE. V gave up 0 bases and J gave up 1 base, with 10 bases separating them. The receptor was isolated from a human donor with acute or convalescent COVID-19. The donor label of this sample is uncertain. This chain links TRBV9 with TRBJ1-1; D call uncertain. What was sequenced was peripheral blood. The CDR3 nucleotides are TGTGCCAGCAGCGTAGTTCCAGGCGAGAACACTGAAGCTTTCTTT. Protein product: CASSVVPGENTEAFF.